This is a list of T cell receptor beta chains from one sample in a study of T cells after yellow fever vaccination. One entry per CDR3 protein, called by TCRdb with MiXCR from the 5' RACE reads. The table includes about 320,000 distinct CDR3 sequences, about an eighth detected once. The sequencing used CD4+ T cells sorted from PBMCs, collected 15 days after the yellow fever booster vaccination. The receptors originated from a man between 18 and 35 years old who received the YFV17D yellow fever vaccine. Both conserved end residues are part of each CDR3. Each record gives: clone size, D gene, V gene, J gene, CDR3 protein, CDR3 DNA. A D gene is named only where the DNA matches it firmly. Size is omitted from some rows. Given values are once, few, many or a class for expanded clones.

NA	NA	TRBV15	TRBJ2-1	CATSRGSDINEQFF	TGTGCCACCAGCAGAGGTTCGGACATTAATGAGCAGTTCTTC
many	NA	TRBV12-3/TRBV12-4	TRBJ1-3	CASIPFTGTVSGNTIYF	TGTGCCAGTATACCGTTTACAGGGACTGTGTCTGGAAACACCATATATTTT
NA	TRBD1	TRBV7-9	TRBJ1-4	CASSPVGQGVATNEKLFF	TGTGCCAGCAGCCCCGTCGGACAGGGGGTCGCAACTAATGAAAAACTGTTTTTT
NA	TRBD1	TRBV6-2/TRBV6-3	TRBJ1-5	CASGTRGPQPQHF	TGTGCCAGCGGGACGAGGGGGCCTCAACCCCAGCATTTT
NA	NA	TRBV3-1	TRBJ2-7	CASSNGQYEQYF	TGTGCCAGCAGCAACGGACAGTACGAGCAGTACTTC
NA	NA	TRBV12-3/TRBV12-4	TRBJ1-2	CATSAGANYGYTF	TGTGCCACCTCAGCCGGAGCTAACTATGGCTACACCTTC
NA	TRBD1	TRBV27	TRBJ2-5	CASSEDRRETQYF	TGTGCCAGCAGCGAGGACAGGAGAGAGACCCAGTACTTC
once	NA	TRBV19	TRBJ1-5	CASSMSGGHQPQHF	TGTGCCAGTAGTATGTCTGGCGGACATCAGCCCCAGCATTTT
NA	TRBD1	TRBV7-9	TRBJ1-3	CASSSRGPGGIFGNTIYF	TGTGCCAGCAGCTCCAGAGGTCCAGGGGGCATATTCGGAAACACCATATATTTT
few	NA	TRBV21-1	TRBJ1-6	CASSKEGTAVTNSPLHF	TGTGCCAGCAGCAAGGAGGGGACAGCCGTAACCAATTCACCCCTCCACTTT
NA	NA	TRBV12-3/TRBV12-4	TRBJ1-2	CASTQGHGYTF	TGTGCCAGCACTCAAGGACATGGCTACACCTTC
few	NA	TRBV30	TRBJ1-1	CAWSVPNLRAFF	TGTGCCTGGAGTGTACCGAATTTAAGAGCTTTCTTT
few	NA	TRBV30	TRBJ2-5	CAWSGSDQETQYF	TGTGCCTGGAGTGGCAGCGACCAAGAGACCCAGTACTTC
NA	NA	TRBV23-1	TRBJ2-3	CASSQSSPSEPTDTQYF	TGCGCCAGCAGTCAATCTTCCCCCTCCGAGCCCACAGATACGCAGTATTTT
few	TRBD2	TRBV7-9	TRBJ2-5	CASSPLGLAGRETQYF	TGTGCCAGCAGCCCCCTGGGACTAGCGGGGCGTGAGACCCAGTACTTC
NA	NA	TRBV29-1	TRBJ2-7	CSVAGTQRGEQYF	TGCAGCGTTGCCGGGACCCAAAGGGGGGAGCAGTACTTC
few	NA	TRBV12-3/TRBV12-4	TRBJ1-2	CASSFLSTWQGDGYPF	TGTGCCAGCAGTTTTCTCTCTACGTGGCAGGGAGATGGCTACCCCTTC
few	NA	TRBV19	TRBJ2-7	CASRILPGAAEQYF	TGTGCCAGTAGAATACTTCCGGGGGCGGCCGAGCAGTACTTC
NA	NA	TRBV12-3/TRBV12-4	TRBJ1-1	CASSFTQTNTEAFF	TGTGCCAGCAGTTTCACACAAACGAACACTGAAGCTTTCTTT
few	NA	TRBV6-5	TRBJ1-2	CASSYSSSVPPHGYTF	TGTGCCAGCAGTTACTCCTCCTCGGTCCCCCCCCATGGCTACACCTTC
NA	TRBD2	TRBV25-1	TRBJ2-1	CASSDPGLAGGGSYNEQFF	TGTGCCAGCAGTGACCCGGGACTAGCGGGGGGGGGCTCCTACAATGAGCAGTTCTTC
NA	NA	TRBV18	TRBJ2-7	CASSPMSGEQYF	TGTGCCAGCTCACCGATGTCGGGCGAGCAGTACTTC
many	TRBD1	TRBV7-2	TRBJ1-3	CASGRTGTGPNTIYF	TGTGCCAGCGGCCGTACCGGGACAGGGCCCAACACCATATATTTT
NA	TRBD1	TRBV2	TRBJ2-7	CASSTLRGQEEYF	TGTGCCAGCAGTACCCTTAGGGGACAGGAAGAGTACTTC
NA	NA	TRBV12-3/TRBV12-4	TRBJ1-2	CASSSPGTGVDGYTF	TGTGCCAGCAGTTCCCCTGGGACCGGGGTAGATGGCTACACCTTC
few	NA	TRBV6-6	TRBJ2-3	CASNPGHLRGTQYF	TGTGCCAGCAACCCGGGGCACCTTAGGGGGACGCAGTATTTT
NA	NA	TRBV7-6	TRBJ2-7	CASSLMAADPYEQYF	TGTGCCAGCAGCTTAATGGCGGCTGATCCCTACGAGCAGTACTTC
NA	TRBD2	TRBV10-3	TRBJ2-2	CAISPGGGLDTGELFF	TGTGCCATCAGCCCCGGCGGGGGTTTGGACACCGGGGAGCTGTTTTTT
few	TRBD2	TRBV28	TRBJ2-1	CASLSYRGGLLRNEQFF	TGTGCCAGCCTATCCTACCGGGGGGGCCTCCTAAGGAATGAGCAGTTCTTC
many	TRBD1	TRBV12-3/TRBV12-4	TRBJ1-2	CASSSPGQGTDGYTF	TGTGCCAGCAGTTCCCCGGGACAGGGTACCGATGGCTACACCTTC
once	NA	TRBV5-1	TRBJ2-5	CASSTGKGQETQYF	TGCGCCAGCTCCACAGGGAAGGGCCAAGAGACCCAGTACTTC
many	NA	TRBV3-1	TRBJ1-1	CASSQVRDTEAFF	TGTGCCAGCAGCCAGGTCAGGGACACTGAAGCTTTCTTT
NA	TRBD1	TRBV30	TRBJ1-5	CAWAGQGDQPQHF	TGTGCCTGGGCGGGACAGGGGGATCAGCCCCAGCATTTT
NA	NA	TRBV4-1	TRBJ1-5	CASSRDGSNQPQHF	TGCGCCAGCAGCCGAGACGGGAGCAATCAGCCCCAGCATTTT
few	NA	TRBV20-1	TRBJ1-5	CSARVGGVWGQPQHF	TGCAGTGCTAGAGTAGGGGGAGTGTGGGGTCAGCCCCAGCATTTT
few	NA	TRBV20-1	TRBJ1-1	CSAREGRVAAFF	TGCAGTGCTAGAGAGGGCAGGGTGGCAGCTTTCTTT
many	NA	TRBV3-1	TRBJ2-7	CASSQDEARAFYF	TGTGCCAGCAGCCAAGACGAGGCCAGGGCTTTCTACTTC
NA	NA	TRBV20-1	TRBJ1-2	CSAPIGAHSGYTF	TGCAGTGCTCCCATCGGGGCCCATTCTGGCTACACCTTC
NA	TRBD1	TRBV7-2	TRBJ1-5	CASSQGQGAYSNQPQHF	TGTGCCAGCAGCCAGGGACAGGGGGCTTATAGCAATCAGCCCCAGCATTTT
NA	TRBD1	TRBV7-2	TRBJ1-5	CASSSGTGRDQPQHF	TGTGCCAGCAGCTCCGGGACAGGGCGAGATCAGCCCCAGCATTTT
many	NA	TRBV6-5	TRBJ1-2	CASRASSNYGYTF	TGTGCCAGCAGAGCAAGCTCTAACTATGGCTACACCTTC
NA	NA	TRBV7-2	TRBJ1-6	CASSLGLARNSPLHF	TGTGCCAGCAGCTTAGGCCTAGCCCGCAATTCACCCCTCCACTTT
NA	NA	TRBV7-2	TRBJ2-7	CASSLGPAGGEQYF	TGTGCCAGCAGCTTAGGTCCAGCGGGCGGGGAGCAGTACTTC
NA	NA	TRBV18	TRBJ2-1	CASSPRDAVNEQFF	TGTGCCAGCTCACCGAGGGACGCTGTCAATGAGCAGTTCTTC
NA	NA	TRBV11-3	TRBJ2-2	CASSLQWAGELFF	TGTGCCAGCAGCTTACAATGGGCCGGGGAGCTGTTTTTT